Reported below is one T cell receptor beta chain. The same CDR3 arises from other DNA sequences in this sample as well. The source of the sample is a study of blood T cell repertoires in COVID-19. For the study at large: Specimens from acute and convalescent COVID-19 originated in the United States, Italy and Spain. T cells, B-cell-depleted T cells, or PBMCs supplied cDNA or gDNA.

Original methodology: Quantification of nucleated cells was approximated via reference gene primer amplification. Using immunoSEQ multiplex PCR, the repertoire was profiled, and TCRdb retains in-frame clones only, with some absent. The V and J calls and the clone size are those of that table, but D and trimming were determined from the DNA. Altogether about 280,000 clones are present, approximately 90% being singletons, with the ten largest covering less than 3%. The V and J ends lost 2 bases and 4 bases respectively, with 8 bases between them. Germline-derived CDR1 and CDR2 are GTSNPN and SVGIG (reference sequence). CDR3 size: 13 residues.

This chain uses TRBV30 with TRBJ1-4; a possible D gene is TRBD1 (5 bases). Sequenced input: peripheral blood. The source of this sequence is a woman aged 30 to 39 with active or convalescent COVID-19. Written as DNA, the CDR3 is TGTGCCTGGAGTAGGGGTTTTAATGAAAAACTGTTTTTT. Translation gives CAWSRGFNEKLFF.